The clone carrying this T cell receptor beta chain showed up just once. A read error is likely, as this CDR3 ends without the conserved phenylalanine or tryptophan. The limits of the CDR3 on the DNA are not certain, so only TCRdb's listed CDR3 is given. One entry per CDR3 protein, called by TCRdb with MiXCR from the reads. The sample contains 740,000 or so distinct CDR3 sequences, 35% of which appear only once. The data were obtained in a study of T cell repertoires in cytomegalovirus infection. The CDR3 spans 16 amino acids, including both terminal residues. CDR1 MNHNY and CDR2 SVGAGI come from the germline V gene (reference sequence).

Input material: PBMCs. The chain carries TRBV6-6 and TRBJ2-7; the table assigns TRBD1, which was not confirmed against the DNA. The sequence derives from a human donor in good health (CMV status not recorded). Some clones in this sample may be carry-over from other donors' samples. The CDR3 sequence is CASSSSWGTGGHEKYL.